This TCR beta chain originates from a study of memory CD4+ T cells and cytomegalovirus serostatus. Study context: Donors were healthy Belgian adults, fewer than ten CMV seropositive and around 24 seronegative.

The CDR3 extends over 14 amino acids. Trimming pared 0 bases from V and 4 bases from J, leaving 10 bases between. Looked up from germline, CDR1 is SGHTS and CDR2 is YDEGEE. The sort gate was single viable CD3+CD4+CD8-CD45RO+ cells for memory CD4+ T cells. In the original analysis: After removing out-of-frame reads, approximately 2 million distinct TCRbeta sequences remained. This table comes from immunoSEQ multiplex PCR, and its TCRdb copy is limited to in-frame clones, with some not included. V and J calls plus clone size are reproduced from that table; the DNA served to infer D and trimming. The sample carries about 58,000 clones, more than 70% recorded once.

V usage is TRBV5-8 and J usage is TRBJ2-5, with D tentatively TRBD1 (5 bases). The receptor was isolated from an adult in good health and CMV-seronegative. Some clones in this sample may be carry-over from other donors' samples. Sequenced: memory CD4+ T cells from blood. The CDR3 sequence is CASSLGGEVETQYF. CDR3 DNA: TGTGCCAGCAGCTTGGGGGGCGAGGTAGAGACCCAGTACTTC.